Listed below are T cell receptor beta chains from one sample, sequenced in a study of blood T cell repertoires in COVID-19. The assay was immunoSEQ multiplex PCR, and TCRdb's table has in-frame clones only and misses some. This table holds about 120,000 clones, 81% found once. The sample was peripheral blood. The source is a woman in her forties or fifties with acute or convalescent COVID-19. CDR3s include the opening cysteine and the closing phenylalanine or tryptophan. Fields, in order: CDR3 length, J gene, clone size, V gene, D gene, CDR3 DNA, CDR3 protein. A D gene is named only where the DNA matches it firmly. Only some rows state a clone size, as once, few, many or a class for expanded clones.

14 | TRBJ1-5 | few | TRBV28 | TRBD1 | TGTGCCAGCAGTGGGGACAGTCTCAATCAGCCCCAGCATTTT | CASSGDSLNQPQHF
14 | TRBJ1-5 | few | TRBV19 | NA | TGTGCCAGTAAAACACCTTATAGCAATCAGCCCCAGCATTTT | CASKTPYSNQPQHF
15 | TRBJ1-1 | few | TRBV7-6 | TRBD1 | TGTGCCAGCAGCCCTAGGGACAGGGAGGGCACTGAAGCTTTCTTT | CASSPRDREGTEAFF
15 | TRBJ2-3 | NA | TRBV25-1 | TRBD1 | TGTGCCAGCAGTGGACAGGGAAAAGGCACAGATACGCAGTATTTT | CASSGQGKGTDTQYF
13 | TRBJ2-7 | once | TRBV18 | TRBD2 | TGTGCCAGCTCAGCTAGCGGGGGCTACGAGCAGTACTTC | CASSASGGYEQYF
16 | TRBJ2-1 | NA | TRBV5-1 | NA | TGCGCCAGCAGCTTGTTTCAGGACAACTCCTACAATGAGCAGTTCTTC | CASSLFQDNSYNEQFF
17 | TRBJ2-3 | NA | TRBV19 | TRBD2 | TGTGCCAGTAGTCTCACCGGACTAGCGGGAAGGACAGATACGCAGTATTTT | CASSLTGLAGRTDTQYF
14 | TRBJ2-5 | NA | TRBV5-1 | NA | TGCGCCAGCAACCGCGGACAGACCCAAGAGACCCAGTACTTC | CASNRGQTQETQYF
16 | TRBJ2-1 | NA | TRBV3-1/TRBV3-2 | TRBD2 | TGTGCCAGCAGCCAACTTGGGCGGGGGGATGTAAATGAGCAGTTCTTC | CASSQLGRGDVNEQFF
14 | TRBJ1-2 | NA | TRBV5-5 | TRBD1 | TGTGCCAGCAGCCCTAACCCAGGGGGCGCTGGCTACACCTTC | CASSPNPGGAGYTF
15 | TRBJ2-7 | NA | TRBV19 | TRBD2 | TGTGCCAGTAGTATAGGGGCGGGAGTTTCCCACGAGCAGTACTTC | CASSIGAGVSHEQYF
13 | TRBJ1-6 | NA | TRBV6-4 | NA | TGTGCCAGCAGTGCAGAGGGTGATTCACCCCTCCACTTT | CASSAEGDSPLHF
15 | TRBJ2-7 | NA | TRBV11-2 | TRBD2 | TGTGCCAGCAACCCATCGTTAGCGGGAGTGCGCGAGCAGTACTTC | CASNPSLAGVREQYF
15 | TRBJ1-1 | NA | TRBV5-4 | TRBD1 | TGTGCCAGCACCCGGGACAGGCTAAGCTACACTGAAGCTTTCTTT | CASTRDRLSYTEAFF
16 | TRBJ1-3 | NA | TRBV5-1 | NA | TGCGCCAGCAGCTTTCAGGGACTAAGCTCTGGAAACACCATATATTTT | CASSFQGLSSGNTIYF
12 | TRBJ2-7 | NA | TRBV12-3/TRBV12-4 | NA | TGTGCCAGCAGTTTAGGGACTGTAGGGCAGTACTTC | CASSLGTVGQYF
13 | TRBJ2-3 | NA | TRBV7-9 | TRBD2 | TGTGCCAGCATTCTAGCGGGAGGGGATACGCAGTATTTT | CASILAGGDTQYF
16 | TRBJ2-1 | NA | TRBV28 | TRBD2 | TGTGCCAGCCCATCTGCGACTAGCGGGATTCTGAATGAGCAGTTCTTC | CASPSATSGILNEQFF
14 | TRBJ1-4 | NA | TRBV3-1/TRBV3-2 | NA | TGTGCCAGCAGCCAAGATCTTGGGACACTTAAACTGTTTTTT | CASSQDLGTLKLFF
12 | TRBJ2-7 | NA | TRBV5-6 | NA | TGTGCCAGCAGCTCGGACAACGCGGAGCAGTACTTC | CASSSDNAEQYF
12 | TRBJ2-5 | NA | TRBV10-3 | NA | TGTGCCATCAGAGGGGCCGAAGAGACCCAGTACTTC | CAIRGAEETQYF
13 | TRBJ2-1 | NA | TRBV2 | NA | TGTGCCAGCCTTCAGGGTGGAGACAATGAGCAGTTCTTC | CASLQGGDNEQFF
15 | TRBJ2-3 | NA | TRBV7-3 | NA | TGTGCCAGCAGCCTTCAGTCCGGGGTCGGAGATACGCAGTATTTT | CASSLQSGVGDTQYF
18 | TRBJ2-2 | many | TRBV7-2 | TRBD2 | TGTGCCAGCAGCTTAGGGAGCGGGAGCTTCTCCGGGACCGGGGAGCTGTTTTTT | CASSLGSGSFSGTGELFF
12 | TRBJ1-3 | NA | TRBV29-1 | NA | TGCAGCGTTGCCAGGGCTGGAAACACCATATATTTT | CSVARAGNTIYF
14 | TRBJ2-1 | NA | TRBV7-3 | NA | TGTGCCAGCAGCCTCTCAGGGACCTACAATGAGCAGTTCTTC | CASSLSGTYNEQFF
13 | TRBJ1-1 | NA | TRBV9 | NA | TGTGCCAGCAGCGTATCGGGGAACACTGAAGCTTTCTTT | CASSVSGNTEAFF
15 | TRBJ2-7 | NA | TRBV18 | TRBD1 | TGTGCCAGCTCACCACTGAGGACAGGCTCCTACGAGCAGTACTTC | CASSPLRTGSYEQYF
14 | TRBJ1-2 | NA | TRBV5-4 | NA | TGTGCCAGCAGCCTGACCGACCCGGGCTATGGCTACACCTTC | CASSLTDPGYGYTF
13 | TRBJ1-2 | NA | TRBV28 | NA | TGTGCCAGCAGTTCCTATGCTAACTATGGCTACACCTTC | CASSSYANYGYTF
15 | TRBJ1-5 | NA | TRBV18 | TRBD1 | TGTGCCAGCTCACCAAAGGGGGCGCGTGATCAGCCCCAGCATTTT | CASSPKGARDQPQHF
13 | TRBJ1-1 | few | TRBV6-2/TRBV6-3 | NA | TGTGCCAGCAGTTACAATCCAGAAACTGAAGCTTTCTTT | CASSYNPETEAFF
18 | TRBJ1-5 | NA | TRBV6-1 | NA | TGTGCCAGCAGTGAATCGTATCGATCCCACAGGGACAATCAGCCCCAGCATTTT | CASSESYRSHRDNQPQHF